This T cell receptor beta chain was retrieved from a study of blood T cell repertoires in COVID-19. Across the study: Sample material is recorded as cDNA or gDNA derived from T cells, B-cell-depleted T cells, or PBMCs.

Germline V gene lookup returns CDR1 KGHSH and CDR2 LQKENI. The CDR3 loop spans 15 amino acids. Trimming removed 6 bases at V and 5 bases at J, with 20 bases between. In the original analysis: Researchers report that nucleated cell counts were estimated from reference gene primer amplification. The assay was immunoSEQ multiplex PCR, and TCRdb's table has in-frame clones only and misses some. The V and J calls and clone size come from that table; D and trimming were worked out from the DNA. The sample has over 100,000 clones, approximately 87% seen once. Sequencing was done on a sample of peripheral blood. The V call is TRBV18, the J call TRBJ2-7; maybe TRBD2 (6 bases). This TCR was sampled from an older woman with acute or convalescent COVID-19. The CDR3 DNA is TGTGCCAGCTCTCGGGGAGGCGGGGATTTCAACGAGCAGTACTTC. Its protein is CASSRGGGDFNEQYF.